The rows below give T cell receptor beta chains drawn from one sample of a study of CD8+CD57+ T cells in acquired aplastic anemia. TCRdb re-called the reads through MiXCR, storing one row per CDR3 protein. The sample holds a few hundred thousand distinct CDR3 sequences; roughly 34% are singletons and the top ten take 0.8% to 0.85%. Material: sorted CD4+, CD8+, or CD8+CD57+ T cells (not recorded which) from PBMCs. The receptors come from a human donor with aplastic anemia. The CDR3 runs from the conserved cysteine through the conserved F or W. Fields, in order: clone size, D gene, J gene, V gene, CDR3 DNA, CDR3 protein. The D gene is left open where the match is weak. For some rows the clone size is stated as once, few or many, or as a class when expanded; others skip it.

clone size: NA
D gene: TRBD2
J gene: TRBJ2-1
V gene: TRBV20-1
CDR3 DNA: TGCAGTGCTAGGTGGCTAGCGGAGAACAATGAGCAGTTCTTC
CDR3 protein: CSARWLAENNEQFF

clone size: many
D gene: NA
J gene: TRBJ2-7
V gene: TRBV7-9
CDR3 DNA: TGTGCCAGCAGCTTAATGGTTTCGCGGCAGGGAGACTACGAGCAGTACTTC
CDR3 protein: CASSLMVSRQGDYEQYF

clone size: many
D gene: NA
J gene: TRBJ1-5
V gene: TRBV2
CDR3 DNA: TGTGCCAGCAGTGATTCTGGAGGCAGGAGCAATCAGCCCCAGCATTTT
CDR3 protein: CASSDSGGRSNQPQHF

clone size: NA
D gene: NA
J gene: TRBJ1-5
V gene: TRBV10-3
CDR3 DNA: TGTGCCATCAGTGGAGCGGGGGGGCAGCCCCAGCATTTT
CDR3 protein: CAISGAGGQPQHF

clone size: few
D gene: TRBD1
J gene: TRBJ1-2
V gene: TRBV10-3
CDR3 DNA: TGTGCCAGCAGTTCCGGGACAGCCTATGGCTACACCTTC
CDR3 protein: CASSSGTAYGYTF

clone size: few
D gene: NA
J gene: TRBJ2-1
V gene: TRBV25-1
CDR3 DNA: TGTGCCAGCAGTTACGCGGGACCCGGCTACAATGAGCAGTTCTTC
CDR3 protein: CASSYAGPGYNEQFF

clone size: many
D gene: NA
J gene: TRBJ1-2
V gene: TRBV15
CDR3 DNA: TGTGCCACCAGCAGAGATATGGGATCAACTAACTATGGCTACACCTTC
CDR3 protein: CATSRDMGSTNYGYTF

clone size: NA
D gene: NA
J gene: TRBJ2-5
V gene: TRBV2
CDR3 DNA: TGTGCCAGCAGTGCCGCTCCGGGGACCCAGTACTTC
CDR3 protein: CASSAAPGTQYF

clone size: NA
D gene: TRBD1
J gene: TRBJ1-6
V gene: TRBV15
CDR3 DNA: TGTGCCACCAGCATCAAAACAGGGGGCACAGATAATTCACCCCCCCACTTT
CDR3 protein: CATSIKTGGTDNSPPHF

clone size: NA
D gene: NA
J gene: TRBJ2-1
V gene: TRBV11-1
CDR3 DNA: TGTGCCAGCAGCTTAGCCCTCTCCTACAATGAGCAGTTCTTC
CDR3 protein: CASSLALSYNEQFF